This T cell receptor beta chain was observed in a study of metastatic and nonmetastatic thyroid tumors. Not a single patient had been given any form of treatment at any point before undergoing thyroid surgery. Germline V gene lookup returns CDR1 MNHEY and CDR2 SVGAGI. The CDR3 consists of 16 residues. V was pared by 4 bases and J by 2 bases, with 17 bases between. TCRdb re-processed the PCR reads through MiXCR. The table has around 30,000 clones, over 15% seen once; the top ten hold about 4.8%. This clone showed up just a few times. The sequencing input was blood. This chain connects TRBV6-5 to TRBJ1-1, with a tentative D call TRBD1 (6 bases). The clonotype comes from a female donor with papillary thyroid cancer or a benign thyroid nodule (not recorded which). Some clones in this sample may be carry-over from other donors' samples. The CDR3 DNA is TGTGCCAGCAGTTCGCGGGCAGGGGTGTTTAACACTGAAGCTTTCTTT. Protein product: CASSSRAGVFNTEAFF.